Listed below are T cell receptor beta chains from one sample, sequenced in a study of blood T cells in healthy people across ages. TCRdb redid the calling of the 5' RACE reads with MiXCR, one entry per CDR3 protein. The table shows 1.8 million or so distinct CDR3 sequences, with roughly two fifths occurring only once. The specimen sequenced was blood. These receptors were collected from a human donor in good health. CDR3s include the opening cysteine and the closing phenylalanine or tryptophan. A D gene is named only where the DNA matches it firmly. Size tells how often a clone was seen (once, few, many) or the class of an expanded clone, and some rows leave it out.

D: TRBD2
size: .
J: TRBJ2-1
V: TRBV2
DNA: TGTGCCAGCACCCCACGTGGACTAGCGGGGGGGCTTGAGTTCTTC
CDR3: CASTPRGLAGGLEFF

D: .
size: .
J: TRBJ1-2
V: TRBV20-1
DNA: TGCAGTGCCATGTTGGGGGGTGGCTATGGCTACACCTTC
CDR3: CSAMLGGGYGYTF

D: .
size: .
J: TRBJ1-2
V: TRBV24-1
DNA: TGTGCCACCAGTCCAGGGGATTACTATGGCTACACCTTC
CDR3: CATSPGDYYGYTF

D: .
size: .
J: TRBJ2-5
V: TRBV2
DNA: TGTGCCAGCGAAAGGCAGGAAAAGACCCAGTACTTC
CDR3: CASERQEKTQYF

D: .
size: few
J: TRBJ1-2
V: TRBV20-1
DNA: TGCAGTGCTAGACCCGGGGGCGGCTATGGCTACACCTTC
CDR3: CSARPGGGYGYTF

D: .
size: few
J: TRBJ2-5
V: TRBV4-2
DNA: TGTGCCAGCAGCGTATCCGGGGGAGCCCAAGAGACCCAGTACTTC
CDR3: CASSVSGGAQETQYF

D: TRBD1
size: few
J: TRBJ2-7
V: TRBV7-2
DNA: TGTGCCAGCAGCTTTGCGGGACAGGGCTACGAGCAGTACTTC
CDR3: CASSFAGQGYEQYF

D: .
size: few
J: TRBJ2-1
V: TRBV7-2
DNA: TGTGCCAGCAGCTTAGCGTGGGGGGCCGGCTACAATGAGCAGTTCTTC
CDR3: CASSLAWGAGYNEQFF

D: .
size: .
J: TRBJ1-1
V: TRBV5-1
DNA: TGCGCCAGCAGCTTCGAGGCGGACACTGAAGCTTTCTTT
CDR3: CASSFEADTEAFF

D: TRBD1
size: few
J: TRBJ1-2
V: TRBV28
DNA: TGTGCCAGTTATACGGGACAGCCCTACTATGGCTACACCTTC
CDR3: CASYTGQPYYGYTF

D: .
size: .
J: TRBJ1-2
V: TRBV10-3
DNA: TGTGCCATCAGTGACGGGCAGAGCTATGGCTACACCTTC
CDR3: CAISDGQSYGYTF

D: TRBD1
size: .
J: TRBJ2-3
V: TRBV7-2
DNA: TGTGCCAGCAGCCCATATGGACAGGGCACAGATACGCAGTATTTT
CDR3: CASSPYGQGTDTQYF

D: TRBD1
size: .
J: TRBJ1-2
V: TRBV6-5
DNA: TGTGCCAGCCGCAGGGGGGGGTATGGCTACACCTTC
CDR3: CASRRGGYGYTF

D: TRBD2
size: .
J: TRBJ2-5
V: TRBV7-2
DNA: TGTGCCAGCAGCTTGTTTTGGCCTAGCGGGGGTGACTCCTGGGAGCAGTACTTC
CDR3: CASSLFWPSGGDSWEQYF

D: .
size: .
J: TRBJ2-7
V: TRBV28
DNA: TGTGCCAGCACCTCACGGAAAGGGCCAACCCCCTCTTACGAGCAGTACTTC
CDR3: CASTSRKGPTPSYEQYF

D: TRBD2
size: .
J: TRBJ2-2
V: TRBV5-1
DNA: TGCGCCAGCAGCCTTTTTACCGGGACTAGCGCTGCCGGGGAGCTGTTTTTT
CDR3: CASSLFTGTSAAGELFF

D: .
size: .
J: TRBJ2-3
V: TRBV9
DNA: TGTGCCAGCAGCGTAGCTAACGGTACAGATACGCAGTATTTT
CDR3: CASSVANGTDTQYF

D: .
size: .
J: TRBJ2-7
V: TRBV20-1
DNA: TGCAGTGGGAGAACTACCTACGAGCAGTACTTC
CDR3: CSGRTTYEQYF

D: .
size: few
J: TRBJ1-1
V: TRBV5-1
DNA: TGCGCCAGTAACGAGGGCCCTAACACTGAAGCCTTCTTT
CDR3: CASNEGPNTEAFF